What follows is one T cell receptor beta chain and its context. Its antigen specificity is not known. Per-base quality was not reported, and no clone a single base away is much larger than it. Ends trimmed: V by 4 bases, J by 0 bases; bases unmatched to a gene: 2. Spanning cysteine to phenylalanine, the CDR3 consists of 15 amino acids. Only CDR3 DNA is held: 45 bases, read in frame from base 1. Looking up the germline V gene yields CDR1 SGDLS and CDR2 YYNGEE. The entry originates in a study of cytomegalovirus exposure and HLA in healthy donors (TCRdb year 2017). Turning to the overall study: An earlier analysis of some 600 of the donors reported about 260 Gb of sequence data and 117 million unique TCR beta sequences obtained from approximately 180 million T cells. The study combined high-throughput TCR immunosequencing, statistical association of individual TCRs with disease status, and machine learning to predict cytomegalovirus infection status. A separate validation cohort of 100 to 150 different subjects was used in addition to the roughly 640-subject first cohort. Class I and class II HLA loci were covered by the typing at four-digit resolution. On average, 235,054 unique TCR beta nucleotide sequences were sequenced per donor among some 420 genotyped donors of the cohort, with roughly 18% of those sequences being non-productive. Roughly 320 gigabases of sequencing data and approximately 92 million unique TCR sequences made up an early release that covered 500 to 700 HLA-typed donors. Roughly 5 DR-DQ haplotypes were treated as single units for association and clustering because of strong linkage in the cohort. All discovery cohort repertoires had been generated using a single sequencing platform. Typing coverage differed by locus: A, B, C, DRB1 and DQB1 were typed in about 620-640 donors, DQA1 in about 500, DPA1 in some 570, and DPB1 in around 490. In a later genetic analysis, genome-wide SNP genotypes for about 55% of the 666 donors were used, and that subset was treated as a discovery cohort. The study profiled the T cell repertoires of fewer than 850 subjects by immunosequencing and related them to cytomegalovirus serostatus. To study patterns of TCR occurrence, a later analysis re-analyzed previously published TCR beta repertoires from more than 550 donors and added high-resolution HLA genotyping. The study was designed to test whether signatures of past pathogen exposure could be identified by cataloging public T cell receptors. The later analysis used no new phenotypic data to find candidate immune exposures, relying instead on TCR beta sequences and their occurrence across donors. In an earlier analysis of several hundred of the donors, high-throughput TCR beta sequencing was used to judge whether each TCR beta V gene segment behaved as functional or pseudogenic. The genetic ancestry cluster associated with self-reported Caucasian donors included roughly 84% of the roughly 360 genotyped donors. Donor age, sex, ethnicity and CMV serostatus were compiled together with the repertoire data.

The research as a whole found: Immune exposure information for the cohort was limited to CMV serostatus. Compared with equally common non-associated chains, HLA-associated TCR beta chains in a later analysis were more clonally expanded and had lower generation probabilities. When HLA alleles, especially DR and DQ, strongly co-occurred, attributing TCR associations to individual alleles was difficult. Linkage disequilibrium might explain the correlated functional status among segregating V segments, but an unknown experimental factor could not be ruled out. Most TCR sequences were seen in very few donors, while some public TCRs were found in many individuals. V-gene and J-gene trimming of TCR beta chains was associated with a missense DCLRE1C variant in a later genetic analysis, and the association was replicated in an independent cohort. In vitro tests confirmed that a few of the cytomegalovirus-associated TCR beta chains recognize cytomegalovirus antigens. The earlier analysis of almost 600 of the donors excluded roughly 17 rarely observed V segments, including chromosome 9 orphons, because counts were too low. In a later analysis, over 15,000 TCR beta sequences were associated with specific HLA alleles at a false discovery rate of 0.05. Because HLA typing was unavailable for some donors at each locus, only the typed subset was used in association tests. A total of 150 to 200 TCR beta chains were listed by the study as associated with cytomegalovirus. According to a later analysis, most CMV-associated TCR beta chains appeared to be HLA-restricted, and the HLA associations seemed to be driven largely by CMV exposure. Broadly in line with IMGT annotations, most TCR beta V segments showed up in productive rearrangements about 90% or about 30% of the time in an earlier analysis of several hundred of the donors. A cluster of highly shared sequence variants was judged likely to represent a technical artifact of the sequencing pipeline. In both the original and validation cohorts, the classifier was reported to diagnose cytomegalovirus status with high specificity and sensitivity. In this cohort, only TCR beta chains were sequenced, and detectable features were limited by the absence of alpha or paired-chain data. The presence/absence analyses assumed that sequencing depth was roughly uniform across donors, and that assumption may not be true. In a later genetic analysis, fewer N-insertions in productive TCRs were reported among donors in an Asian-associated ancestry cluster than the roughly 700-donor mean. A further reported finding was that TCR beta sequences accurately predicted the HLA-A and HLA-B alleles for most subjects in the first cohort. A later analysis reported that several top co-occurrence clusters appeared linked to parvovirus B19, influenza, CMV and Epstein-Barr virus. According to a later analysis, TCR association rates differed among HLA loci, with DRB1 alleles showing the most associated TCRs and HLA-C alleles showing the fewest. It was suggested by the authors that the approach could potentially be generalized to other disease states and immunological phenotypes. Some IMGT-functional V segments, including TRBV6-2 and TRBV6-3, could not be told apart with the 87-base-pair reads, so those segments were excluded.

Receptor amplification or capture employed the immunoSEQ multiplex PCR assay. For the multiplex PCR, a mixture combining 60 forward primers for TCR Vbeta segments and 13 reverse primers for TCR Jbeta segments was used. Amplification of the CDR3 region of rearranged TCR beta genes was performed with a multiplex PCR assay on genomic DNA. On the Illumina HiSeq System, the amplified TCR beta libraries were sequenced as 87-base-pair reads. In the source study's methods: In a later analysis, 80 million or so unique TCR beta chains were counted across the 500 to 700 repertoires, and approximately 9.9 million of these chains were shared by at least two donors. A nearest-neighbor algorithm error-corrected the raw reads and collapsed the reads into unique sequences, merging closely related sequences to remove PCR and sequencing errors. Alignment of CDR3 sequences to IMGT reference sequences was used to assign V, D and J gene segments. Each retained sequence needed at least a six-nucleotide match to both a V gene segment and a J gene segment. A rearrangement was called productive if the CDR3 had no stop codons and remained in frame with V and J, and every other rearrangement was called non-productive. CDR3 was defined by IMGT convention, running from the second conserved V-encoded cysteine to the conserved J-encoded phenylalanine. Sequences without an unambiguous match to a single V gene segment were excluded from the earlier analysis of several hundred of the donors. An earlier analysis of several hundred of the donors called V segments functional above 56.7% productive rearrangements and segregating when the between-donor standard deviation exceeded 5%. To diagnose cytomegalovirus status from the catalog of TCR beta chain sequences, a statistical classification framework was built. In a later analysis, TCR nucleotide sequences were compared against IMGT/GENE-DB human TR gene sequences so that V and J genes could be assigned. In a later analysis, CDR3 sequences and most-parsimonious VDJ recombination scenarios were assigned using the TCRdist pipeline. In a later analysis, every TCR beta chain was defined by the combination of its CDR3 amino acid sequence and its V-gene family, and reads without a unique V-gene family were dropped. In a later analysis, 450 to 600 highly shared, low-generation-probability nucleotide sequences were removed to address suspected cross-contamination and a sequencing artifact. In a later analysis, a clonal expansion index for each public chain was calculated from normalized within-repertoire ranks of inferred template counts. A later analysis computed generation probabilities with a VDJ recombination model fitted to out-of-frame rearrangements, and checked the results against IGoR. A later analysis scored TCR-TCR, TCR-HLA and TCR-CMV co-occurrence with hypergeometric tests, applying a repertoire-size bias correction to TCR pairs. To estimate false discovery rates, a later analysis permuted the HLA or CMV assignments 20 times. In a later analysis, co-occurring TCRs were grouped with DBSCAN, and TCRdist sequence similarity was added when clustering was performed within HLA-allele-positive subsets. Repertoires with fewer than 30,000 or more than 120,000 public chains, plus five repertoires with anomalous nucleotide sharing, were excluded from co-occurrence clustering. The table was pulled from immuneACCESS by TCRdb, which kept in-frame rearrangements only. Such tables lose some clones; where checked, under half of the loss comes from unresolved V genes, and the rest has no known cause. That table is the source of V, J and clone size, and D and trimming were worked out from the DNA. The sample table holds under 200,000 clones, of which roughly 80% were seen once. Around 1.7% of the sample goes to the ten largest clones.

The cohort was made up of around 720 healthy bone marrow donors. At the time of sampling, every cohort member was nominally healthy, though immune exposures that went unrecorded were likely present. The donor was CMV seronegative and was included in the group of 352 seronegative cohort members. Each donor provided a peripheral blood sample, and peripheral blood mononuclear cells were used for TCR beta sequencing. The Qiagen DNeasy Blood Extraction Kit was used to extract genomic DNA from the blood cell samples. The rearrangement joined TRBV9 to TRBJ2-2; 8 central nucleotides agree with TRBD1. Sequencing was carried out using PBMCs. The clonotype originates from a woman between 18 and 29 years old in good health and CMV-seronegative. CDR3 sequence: CASSLTGANTGELFF. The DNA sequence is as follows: TGTGCCAGCAGCTTGACAGGGGCGAACACCGGGGAGCTGTTTTTT.